This TCR beta chain was identified in a study of CD8 T cells in Susac syndrome. The germline V gene encodes CDR1 SGHTA and CDR2 FQGNSA. V was cut by 6 bases and J by 8 bases, with 19 bases left in between. This CDR3 region has 14 residues. Roughly 0.45 to 1 ug RNA was reverse transcribed with random hexamers. Across 54 Vbeta and 13 Jbeta, immunoSEQ multiplex PCR amplified TCR beta CDR3. One entry per CDR3 protein, called by TCRdb with MiXCR from the immunoSEQ multiplex PCR reads. The table records about 120,000 distinct CDR3 sequences, 85% to 95% of them present only once. CD8+ and CD4+ blood T cells underwent TCR beta sequencing. Matching for age and sex applied to the controls, who were healthy donors. Negative isolation yielded CD4+ and CD8+ T cells, and FACS enriched TEMRA cells.

Sequenced material: CD4+ T cells from PBMCs. This rearrangement joins TRBV7-2 to TRBJ1-2, with D possibly TRBD1 on 6 matching bases. The receptor comes from a human donor in good health. CDR3 sequence reads: CASRIPDSAIGYTF. CDR3 sequence (DNA): TGTGCCAGCAGAATCCCGGACAGTGCTATCGGCTACACCTTC. Looking up the rest from reference TRBV7-2 and TRBJ1-2 gives the full variable domain: GAGVSQSPSNKVTEKGKDVELRCDPISGHTALYWYRQSLGQGLEFLIYFQGNSAPDKSGLPSDRFSAERTGGSVSTLTIQRTQQEDSAVYLCASRIPDSAIGYTFGSGTRLTVV.